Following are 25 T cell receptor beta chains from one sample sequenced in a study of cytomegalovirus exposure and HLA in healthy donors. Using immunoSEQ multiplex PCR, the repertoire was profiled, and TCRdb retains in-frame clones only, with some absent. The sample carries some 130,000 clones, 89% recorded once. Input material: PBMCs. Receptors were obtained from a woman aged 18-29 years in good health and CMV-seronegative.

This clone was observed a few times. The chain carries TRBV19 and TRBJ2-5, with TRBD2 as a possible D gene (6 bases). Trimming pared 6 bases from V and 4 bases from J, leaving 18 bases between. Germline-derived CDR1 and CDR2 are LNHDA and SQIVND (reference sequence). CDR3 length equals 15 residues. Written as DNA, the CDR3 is TGTGCCAGTAGCCCTACGGGATTAGCGGTAGAGACCCAGTACTTC. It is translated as CASSPTGLAVETQYF.

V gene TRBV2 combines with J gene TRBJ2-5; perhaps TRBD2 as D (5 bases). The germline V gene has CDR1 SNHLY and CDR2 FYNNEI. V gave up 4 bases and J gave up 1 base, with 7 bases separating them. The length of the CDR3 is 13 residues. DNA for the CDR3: TGTGCCAGCAGTGGCCTAGCCCAAGAGACCCAGTACTTC. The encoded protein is CASSGLAQETQYF.

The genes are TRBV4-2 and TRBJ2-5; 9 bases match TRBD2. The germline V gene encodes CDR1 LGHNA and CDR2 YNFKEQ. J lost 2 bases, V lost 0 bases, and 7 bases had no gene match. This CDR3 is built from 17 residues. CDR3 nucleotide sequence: TGTGCCAGCAGCCAAGAGGGGGCAGCGGGGGGACAAGAGACCCAGTACTTC. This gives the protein CASSQEGAAGGQETQYF.

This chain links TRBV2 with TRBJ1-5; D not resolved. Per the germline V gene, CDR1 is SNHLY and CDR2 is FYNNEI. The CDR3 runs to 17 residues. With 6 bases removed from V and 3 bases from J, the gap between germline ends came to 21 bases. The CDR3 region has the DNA TGTGCCAGCAGGGTGACCCCGAGTTCTGGAGTCAATCAGCCCCAGCATTTT. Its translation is CASRVTPSSGVNQPQHF.

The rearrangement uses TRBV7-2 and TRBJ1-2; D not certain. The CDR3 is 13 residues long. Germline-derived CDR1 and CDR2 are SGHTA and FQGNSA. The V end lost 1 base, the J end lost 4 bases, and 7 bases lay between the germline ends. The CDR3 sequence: CASSLEAAYGYTF. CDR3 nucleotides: TGTGCCAGCAGCTTAGAGGCGGCCTATGGCTACACCTTC. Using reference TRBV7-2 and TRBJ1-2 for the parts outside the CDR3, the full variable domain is GAGVSQSPSNKVTEKGKDVELRCDPISGHTALYWYRQSLGQGLEFLIYFQGNSAPDKSGLPSDRFSAERTGGSVSTLTIQRTQQEDSAVYLCASSLEAAYGYTFGSGTRLTVV.

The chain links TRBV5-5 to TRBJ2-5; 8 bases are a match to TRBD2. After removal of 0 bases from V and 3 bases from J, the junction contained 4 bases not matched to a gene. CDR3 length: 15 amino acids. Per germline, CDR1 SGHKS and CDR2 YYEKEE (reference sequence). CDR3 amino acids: CASSLDAGGEETQYF. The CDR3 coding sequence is TGTGCCAGCAGCTTGGATGCCGGGGGGGAAGAGACCCAGTACTTC. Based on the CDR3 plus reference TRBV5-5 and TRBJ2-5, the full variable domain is DAGVTQSPTHLIKTRGQQVTLRCSPISGHKSVSWYQQVLGQGPQFIFQYYEKEERGRGNFPDRFSARQFPNYSSELNVNALLLGDSALYLCASSLDAGGEETQYFGPGTRLLVL.

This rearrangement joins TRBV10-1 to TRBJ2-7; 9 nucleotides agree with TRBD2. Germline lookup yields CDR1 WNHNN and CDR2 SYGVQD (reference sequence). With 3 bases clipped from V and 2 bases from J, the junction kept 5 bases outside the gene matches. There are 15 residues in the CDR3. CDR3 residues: CASSEGASGAYEQYF. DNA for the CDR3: TGCGCCAGCAGTGAAGGGGCTAGCGGGGCCTACGAGCAGTACTTC.

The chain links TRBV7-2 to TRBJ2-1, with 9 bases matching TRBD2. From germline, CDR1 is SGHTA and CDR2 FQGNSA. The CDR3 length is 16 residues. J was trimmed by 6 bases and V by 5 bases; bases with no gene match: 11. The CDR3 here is CASSAALAGLPNEQFF. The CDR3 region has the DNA TGTGCCAGCAGCGCCGCCCTAGCGGGGCTCCCCAATGAGCAGTTCTTC. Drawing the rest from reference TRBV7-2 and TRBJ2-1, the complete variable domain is GAGVSQSPSNKVTEKGKDVELRCDPISGHTALYWYRQSLGQGLEFLIYFQGNSAPDKSGLPSDRFSAERTGGSVSTLTIQRTQQEDSAVYLCASSAALAGLPNEQFFGPGTRLTVL.

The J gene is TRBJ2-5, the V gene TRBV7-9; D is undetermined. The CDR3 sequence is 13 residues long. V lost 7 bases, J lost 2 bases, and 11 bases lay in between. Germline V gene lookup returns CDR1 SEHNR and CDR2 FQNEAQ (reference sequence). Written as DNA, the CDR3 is TGTGCCAGCACATCAGGTAGTCAAGAGACCCAGTACTTC. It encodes CASTSGSQETQYF.

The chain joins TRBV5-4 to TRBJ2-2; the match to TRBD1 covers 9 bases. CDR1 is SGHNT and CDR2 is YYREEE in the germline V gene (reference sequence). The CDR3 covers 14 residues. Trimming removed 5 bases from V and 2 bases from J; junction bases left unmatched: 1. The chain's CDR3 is CASRGQGNTGELFF. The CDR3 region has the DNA TGTGCCAGCAGGGGACAGGGAAACACCGGGGAGCTGTTTTTT.

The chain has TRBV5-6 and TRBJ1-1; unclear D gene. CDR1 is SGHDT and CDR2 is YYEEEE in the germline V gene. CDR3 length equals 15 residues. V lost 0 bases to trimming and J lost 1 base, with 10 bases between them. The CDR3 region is CASSLGAPSNTEAFF. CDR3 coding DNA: TGTGCCAGCAGCTTGGGGGCTCCCTCGAACACTGAAGCTTTCTTT.

Here the CDR3 reads CASSQTSGGAGEQFF. In DNA, the CDR3 is TGTGCCAGCAGCCAAACTAGCGGGGGTGCGGGTGAGCAGTTCTTC. The chain couples TRBV2 to TRBJ2-1, with 11 positions matching TRBD2. The CDR3 spans 15 residues. The V gene's germline CDR1 is SNHLY and CDR2 FYNNEI. The trim removed 6 bases at V and 9 bases at J, leaving 10 bases unmatched.

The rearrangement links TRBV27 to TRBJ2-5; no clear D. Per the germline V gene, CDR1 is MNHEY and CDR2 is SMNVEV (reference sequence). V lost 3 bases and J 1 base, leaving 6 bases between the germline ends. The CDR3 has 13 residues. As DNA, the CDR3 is TGTGCCAGCAGTTTGGCCTTCCAAGAGACCCAGTACTTC. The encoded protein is CASSLAFQETQYF.

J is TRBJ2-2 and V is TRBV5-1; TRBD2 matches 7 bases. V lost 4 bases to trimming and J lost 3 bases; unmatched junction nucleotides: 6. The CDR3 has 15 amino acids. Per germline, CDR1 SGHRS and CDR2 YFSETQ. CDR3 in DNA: TGCGCCAGCAGCGCCCCTAGCGGAGACACCGGGGAGCTGTTTTTT. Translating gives CASSAPSGDTGELFF. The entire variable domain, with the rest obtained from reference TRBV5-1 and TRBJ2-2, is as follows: KAGVTQTPRYLIKTRGQQVTLSCSPISGHRSVSWYQQTPGQGLQFLFEYFSETQRNKGNFPGRFSGRQFSNSRSEMNVSTLELGDSALYLCASSAPSGDTGELFFGEGSRLTVL.

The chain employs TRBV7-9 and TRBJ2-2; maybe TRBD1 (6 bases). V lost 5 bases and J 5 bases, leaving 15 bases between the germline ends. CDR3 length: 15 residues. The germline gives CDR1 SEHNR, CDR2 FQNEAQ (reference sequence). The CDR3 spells CASSLVDRWTGELFF. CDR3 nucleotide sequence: TGTGCCAGCAGCCTCGTGGACAGATGGACCGGGGAGCTGTTTTTT.

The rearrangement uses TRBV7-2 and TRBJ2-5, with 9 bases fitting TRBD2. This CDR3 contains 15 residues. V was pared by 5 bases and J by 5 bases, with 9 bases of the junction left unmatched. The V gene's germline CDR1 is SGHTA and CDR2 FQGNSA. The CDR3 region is CASSPGGGAWETQYF. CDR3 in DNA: TGTGCCAGCAGCCCCGGCGGGGGGGCCTGGGAGACCCAGTACTTC.

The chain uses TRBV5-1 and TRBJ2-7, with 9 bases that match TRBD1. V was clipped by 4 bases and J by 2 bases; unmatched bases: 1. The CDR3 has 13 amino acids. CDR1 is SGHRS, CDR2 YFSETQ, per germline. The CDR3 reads CASSRQGAYEQYF. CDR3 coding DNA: TGCGCCAGCAGCCGACAGGGGGCCTACGAGCAGTACTTC.

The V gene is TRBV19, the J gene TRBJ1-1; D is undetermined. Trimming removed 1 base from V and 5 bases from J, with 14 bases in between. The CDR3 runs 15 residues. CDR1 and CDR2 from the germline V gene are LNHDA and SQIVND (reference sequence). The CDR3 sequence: CASSIVGEVRTEAFF. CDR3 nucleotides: TGTGCCAGTAGTATAGTCGGGGAAGTAAGGACTGAAGCTTTCTTT.

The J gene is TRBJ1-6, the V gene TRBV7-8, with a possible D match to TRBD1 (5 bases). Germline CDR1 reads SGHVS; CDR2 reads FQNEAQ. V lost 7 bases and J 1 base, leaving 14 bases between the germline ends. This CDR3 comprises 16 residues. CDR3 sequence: CASKWGGGSYNSPLHF. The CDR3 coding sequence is TGTGCCAGCAAGTGGGGGGGTGGGTCCTATAATTCACCCCTCCACTTT.

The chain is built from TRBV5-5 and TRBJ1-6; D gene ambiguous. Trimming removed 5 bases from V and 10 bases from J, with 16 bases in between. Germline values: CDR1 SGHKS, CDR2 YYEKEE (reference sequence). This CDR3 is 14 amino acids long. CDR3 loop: CASREVGTKSPLHF. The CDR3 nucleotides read TGTGCCAGCAGAGAAGTTGGTACTAAATCACCCCTCCACTTT. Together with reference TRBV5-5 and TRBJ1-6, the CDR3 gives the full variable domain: DAGVTQSPTHLIKTRGQQVTLRCSPISGHKSVSWYQQVLGQGPQFIFQYYEKEERGRGNFPDRFSARQFPNYSSELNVNALLLGDSALYLCASREVGTKSPLHFGNGTRLTVT.

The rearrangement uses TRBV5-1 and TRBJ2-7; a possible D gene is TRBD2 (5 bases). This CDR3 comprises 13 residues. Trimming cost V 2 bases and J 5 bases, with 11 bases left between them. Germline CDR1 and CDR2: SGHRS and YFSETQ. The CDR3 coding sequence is TGCGCCAGCAGCTTAAAATGGGGAGACGAGCAGTACTTC. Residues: CASSLKWGDEQYF.

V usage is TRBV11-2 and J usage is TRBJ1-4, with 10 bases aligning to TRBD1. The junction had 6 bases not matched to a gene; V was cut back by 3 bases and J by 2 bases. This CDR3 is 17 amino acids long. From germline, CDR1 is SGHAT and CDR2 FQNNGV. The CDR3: CASSFHRDRGTNEKLFF. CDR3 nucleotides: TGTGCCAGCAGCTTCCACCGGGACAGGGGTACTAATGAAAAACTGTTTTTT. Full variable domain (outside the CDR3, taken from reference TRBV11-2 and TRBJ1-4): EAGVAQSPRYKIIEKRQSVAFWCNPISGHATLYWYQQILGQGPKLLIQFQNNGVVDDSQLPKDRFSAERLKGVDSTLKIQPAKLEDSAVYLCASSFHRDRGTNEKLFFGSGTQLSVL.

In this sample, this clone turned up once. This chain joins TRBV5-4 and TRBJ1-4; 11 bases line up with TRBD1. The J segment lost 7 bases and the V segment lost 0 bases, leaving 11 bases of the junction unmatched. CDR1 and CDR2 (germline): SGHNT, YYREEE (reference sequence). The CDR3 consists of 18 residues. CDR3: CASSLAQRGTGGGEKLFF. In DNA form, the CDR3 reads TGTGCCAGCAGCTTGGCCCAAAGAGGGACAGGGGGTGGTGAAAAACTGTTTTTT.

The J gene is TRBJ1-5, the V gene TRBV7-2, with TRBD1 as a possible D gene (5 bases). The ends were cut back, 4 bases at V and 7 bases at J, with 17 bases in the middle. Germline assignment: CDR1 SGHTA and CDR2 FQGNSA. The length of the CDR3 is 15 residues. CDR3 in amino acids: CASSSQGPGGQPQHF. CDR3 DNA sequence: TGTGCCAGCAGCTCCCAGGGCCCGGGGGGACAGCCCCAGCATTTT.

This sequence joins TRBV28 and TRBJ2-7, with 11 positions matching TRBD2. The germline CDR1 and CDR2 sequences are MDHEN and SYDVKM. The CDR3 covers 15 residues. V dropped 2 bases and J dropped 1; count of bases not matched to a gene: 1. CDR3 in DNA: TGTGCCAGCAGTTTAAGACTAGCGGGGTCCTACGAGCAGTACTTC. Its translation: CASSLRLAGSYEQYF. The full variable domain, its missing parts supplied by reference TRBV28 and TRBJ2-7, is DVKVTQSSRYLVKRTGEKVFLECVQDMDHENMFWYRQDPGLGLRLIYFSYDVKMKEKGDIPEGYSVSREKKERFSLILESASTNQTSMYLCASSLRLAGSYEQYFGPGTRLTVT.